These T cell receptor beta chains were read from a single sample in a study of glioma-infiltrating T cells. TCRdb itself ran the multiplex PCR reads through MiXCR, one entry per CDR3 protein. The table records about 44,000 distinct CDR3 sequences, about 20% of them present only once. The sample comprised glioma tissue, nonneoplastic brain tissue, or PBMCs (not recorded which). The receptors stem from a human donor with low-grade glioma or glioblastoma, undergoing nonglioma brain surgery, or in good health (not recorded which). Each CDR3 is given with its conserved first and last residue. D genes are given only for firm matches. Clone size is not always given. Where it is, it says once, few, many or a class for expanded clones.

j_call d_call v_call clone_size cdr3_aa cdr3_nt
TRBJ2-5 TRBD2 TRBV6-6 many CASSYTGAGYGETQYF TGTGCCAGCAGTTACACGGGAGCGGGGTATGGTGAGACCCAGTACTTC
TRBJ2-5 . TRBV29-1 many CSVEDLRRTQYF TGCAGCGTTGAAGATCTGCGGCGGACCCAGTACTTC
TRBJ2-5 . TRBV2 many CASSDSAKTQYF TGTGCCAGCAGTGATAGCGCGAAGACCCAGTACTTC
TRBJ2-3 . TRBV11-2 many CASSLGFPPGGTDTQYF TGTGCCAGCAGCTTAGGTTTCCCCCCGGGGGGCACAGATACGCAGTATTTT
TRBJ2-7 . TRBV3-1 many CASGDLGEQYF TGTGCCAGCGGAGACCTAGGCGAGCAGTACTTC
TRBJ1-6 . TRBV7-9 many CASSLATASNSPLHF TGTGCCAGCAGCTTAGCGACAGCCTCCAATTCACCCCTCCACTTT
TRBJ2-1 . TRBV19 few CASSIPGIGYNEQFF TGTGCCAGTAGTATCCCCGGGATAGGGTACAATGAGCAGTTCTTC
TRBJ2-5 . TRBV12-3/TRBV12-4 . CASSPPRRQETQYF TGTGCCAGCAGCCCCCCTCGAAGACAAGAGACCCAGTACTTC
TRBJ2-1 . TRBV14 many CASSQLKYNEQFF TGTGCCAGCAGCCAGCTAAAATACAATGAGCAGTTCTTC
TRBJ2-3 TRBD2 TRBV7-9 many CASSFTSGRDTQYF TGTGCCAGCAGCTTTACTAGCGGGCGGGATACGCAGTATTTT
TRBJ2-2 . TRBV28 many CASSSGAGGRTGELFF TGTGCCAGCAGCTCCGGAGCAGGGGGGCGGACCGGGGAGCTGTTTTTT
TRBJ2-5 . TRBV5-1 . CASSLRQETQYF TGCGCCAGCAGCTTGCGACAAGAGACCCAGTACTTC
TRBJ2-5 TRBD1 TRBV5-4 many CASSYRGLFKETQYF TGTGCCAGCAGCTACAGGGGGCTTTTTAAAGAGACCCAGTACTTC
TRBJ2-3 TRBD1 TRBV28 . CASNSRDREGTQYF TGTGCCAGCAATTCCCGGGACAGGGAAGGTACGCAGTATTTT
TRBJ1-3 TRBD1 TRBV20-1 many CSASDRGLGNTIYF TGCAGTGCCAGCGACAGGGGGTTGGGAAACACCATATATTTT
TRBJ2-7 . TRBV28 many CASSLDRWKQYF TGTGCCAGCAGTTTAGATCGTTGGAAGCAGTACTTC
TRBJ1-1 . TRBV5-1 many CASSLINRQTEAFF TGCGCCAGCAGCTTGATCAACCGGCAGACTGAAGCTTTCTTT
TRBJ1-2 . TRBV2 many CASRSLRNLNYGYTF TGTGCCAGCAGGAGTTTAAGGAACCTGAACTATGGCTACACCTTC
TRBJ2-1 TRBD1 TRBV20-1 . CSAGAQGLPHNKQFF TGCAGTGCTGGAGCACAGGGGTTGCCACACAATAAGCAGTTCTTC
TRBJ2-5 . TRBV15 medium-sized CATSRDAATQYF TGTGCCACCAGCAGAGACGCGGCGACCCAGTACTTC
TRBJ2-7 . TRBV10-3 many CAISGDYEQYF TGTGCCATCAGTGGGGATTACGAGCAGTACTTC
TRBJ2-1 . TRBV24-1 many CATRGAGSNEQFF TGTGCCACCAGGGGGGCAGGGAGCAATGAGCAGTTCTTC
TRBJ2-7 TRBD1 TRBV6-1 many CASRSGTGTGEQYF TGTGCCAGCAGAAGCGGGACAGGGACGGGGGAGCAGTACTTC
TRBJ2-1 . TRBV28 many CASTLGRRYNEQFF TGTGCCAGCACTCTGGGGAGGAGATACAATGAGCAGTTCTTC
TRBJ2-5 . TRBV10-3 many CATRQALEQETQYF TGTGCCACCCGACAGGCCCTTGAACAAGAGACCCAGTACTTC
TRBJ2-5 TRBD2 TRBV11-2 many CASSLDDLAGVRETQYF TGTGCCAGCAGCTTAGATGATTTAGCGGGGGTTCGAGAGACCCAGTACTTC
TRBJ1-6 . TRBV28 many CASRGGGNSPLHF TGTGCCAGCAGGGGGGGGGGAAATTCACCCCTCCACTTT
TRBJ2-7 . TRBV5-6 . CPSSLVSSYYEQYF TGTCCCAGCAGCTTAGTCTCCAGTTACTACGAGCAGTACTTC
TRBJ1-1 . TRBV28 . CASSLTGNYTEAFF TGTGCCAGCAGCCTCACAGGAAACTACACTGAAGCTTTCTTT
TRBJ2-3 . TRBV27 . CASSPGLDKQYF TGTGCCAGCAGCCCAGGGTTGGATAAGCAGTATTTT
TRBJ2-3 TRBD2 TRBV10-3 many CAIRPGLASDTQYF TGTGCCATCAGACCGGGACTAGCCTCAGATACGCAGTATTTT
TRBJ1-2 . TRBV4-1 many CASSPLSRGYYGYTF TGCGCCAGCAGCCCCTTATCCAGGGGTTACTATGGCTACACCTTC
TRBJ1-2 . TRBV29-1 . CSVGADYGYTF TGCAGCGTTGGGGCGGACTATGGCTACACCTTC
TRBJ2-1 TRBD1 TRBV28 many CASSEVSGGGFDEQFF TGTGCCAGCAGTGAGGTATCAGGGGGCGGTTTTGATGAGCAGTTCTTC
TRBJ1-1 . TRBV18 many CASSPLELYTEAFF TGTGCCAGCTCACCGTTGGAGCTATACACTGAAGCTTTCTTT
TRBJ2-5 . TRBV11-2 many CASPFVDLTGAETQYF TGTGCCAGCCCATTCGTTGACCTCACCGGGGCAGAGACCCAGTACTTC
TRBJ2-3 . TRBV12-3/TRBV12-4 many CASSLLTDTQYF TGTGCCAGCAGTTTGCTGACAGATACGCAGTATTTT
TRBJ1-4 . TRBV2 many CASKTGTRNEKLFF TGTGCCAGCAAAACCGGGACAAGGAATGAAAAACTGTTTTTT
TRBJ1-2 TRBD1 TRBV7-9 many CASSPGTGGVGGYTF TGTGCCAGCAGCCCAGGGACAGGGGGAGTTGGGGGCTACACCTTC
TRBJ2-2 TRBD1 TRBV28 many CASSYQGANTGELFF TGTGCCAGCAGTTATCAGGGGGCGAACACCGGGGAGCTGTTTTTT
TRBJ2-7 . TRBV11-2 . CASSLAPNSQYEQYF TGTGCCAGCAGCTTAGCCCCGAACAGCCAGTACGAGCAGTACTTC
TRBJ2-7 TRBD1 TRBV20-1 many CSAGQGSSYEQYF TGCAGTGCTGGACAGGGTTCCTCCTACGAGCAGTACTTC
TRBJ2-6 TRBD1 TRBV7-9 . CASSPGRTGAGANVLTF TGTGCCAGCAGCCCCGGTAGGACAGGGGCTGGGGCCAACGTCCTGACTTTC
TRBJ1-3 . TRBV28 many CASSFLAAGNTIYF TGTGCCAGCAGTTTCCTGGCAGCCGGAAACACCATATATTTT
TRBJ1-2 . TRBV28 many CASRTAGTYGYTF TGTGCCAGCAGAACCGCAGGGACGTACGGCTACACCTTC
TRBJ1-1 TRBD1 TRBV2 many CASRGQGAVNTEAFF TGTGCCAGCCGCGGACAGGGGGCTGTGAACACTGAAGCTTTCTTT